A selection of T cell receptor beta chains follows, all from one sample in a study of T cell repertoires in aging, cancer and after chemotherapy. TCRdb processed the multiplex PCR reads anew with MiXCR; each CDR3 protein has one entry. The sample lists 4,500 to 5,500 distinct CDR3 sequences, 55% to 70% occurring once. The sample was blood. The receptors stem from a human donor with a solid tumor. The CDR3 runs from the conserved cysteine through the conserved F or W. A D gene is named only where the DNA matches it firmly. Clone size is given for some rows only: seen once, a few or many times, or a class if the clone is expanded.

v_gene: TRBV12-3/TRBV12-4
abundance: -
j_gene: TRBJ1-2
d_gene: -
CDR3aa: CASSLGGNGYTF
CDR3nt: TGTGCCAGCAGTTTGGGGGGGAATGGCTACACCTTC

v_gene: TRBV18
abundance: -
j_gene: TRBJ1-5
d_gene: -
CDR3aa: CASSSAAGSNQPQHF
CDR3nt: TGTGCCAGCTCGTCGGCCGCGGGTAGCAATCAGCCCCAGCATTTT

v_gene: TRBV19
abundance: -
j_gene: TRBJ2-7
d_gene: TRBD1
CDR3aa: CASGQVLGYEQYF
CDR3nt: TGTGCCAGTGGACAGGTTCTGGGCTACGAGCAGTACTTC

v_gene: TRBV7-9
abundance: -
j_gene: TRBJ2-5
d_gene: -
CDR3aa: CASSLTQGETQYF
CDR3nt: TGTGCCAGCAGCTTAACCCAGGGAGAGACCCAGTACTTC

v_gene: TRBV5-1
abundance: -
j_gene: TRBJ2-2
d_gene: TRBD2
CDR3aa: CASRRSGSLPGELFF
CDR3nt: TGCGCCAGCAGACGTAGCGGGAGTTTGCCCGGGGAGCTGTTTTTT

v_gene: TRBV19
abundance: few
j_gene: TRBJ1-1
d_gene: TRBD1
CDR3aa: CASIGQVEAFF
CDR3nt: TGTGCCAGTATCGGACAGGTTGAAGCTTTCTTT

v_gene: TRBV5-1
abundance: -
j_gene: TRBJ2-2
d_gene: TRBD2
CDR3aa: CASSHRAGGVNTGELFF
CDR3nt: TGTGCCAGCAGTCACCGAGCGGGGGGGGTGAACACCGGGGAGCTGTTTTTT

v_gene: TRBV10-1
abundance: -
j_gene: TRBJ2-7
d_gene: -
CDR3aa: CAISEGGFSYEQYF
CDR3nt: TGTGCCATCAGTGAGGGCGGGTTCTCCTACGAGCAGTACTTC

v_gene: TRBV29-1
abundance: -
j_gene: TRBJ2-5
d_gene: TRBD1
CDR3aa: CSVFTGGQETQYF
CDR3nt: TGCAGCGTTTTTACAGGGGGCCAAGAGACCCAGTACTTC

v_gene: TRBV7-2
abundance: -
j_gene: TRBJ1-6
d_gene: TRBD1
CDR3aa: CASSPDRGYSPLHF
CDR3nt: TGTGCCAGCAGCCCTGACAGGGGTTATTCACCCCTCCACTTT

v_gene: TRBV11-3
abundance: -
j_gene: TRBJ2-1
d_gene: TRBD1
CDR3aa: CASSERTGHYYNEQFF
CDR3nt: TGTGCCAGCAGCGAGAGGACAGGCCATTACTACAATGAGCAGTTCTTC

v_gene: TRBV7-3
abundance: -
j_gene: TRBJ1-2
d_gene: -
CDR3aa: CASSLTGVVGGYTF
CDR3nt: TGTGCCAGCAGCTTAACAGGGGTGGTGGGAGGCTACACCTTC

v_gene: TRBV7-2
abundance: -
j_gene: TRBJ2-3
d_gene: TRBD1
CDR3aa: CASSRKWARSGGFVDTQYF
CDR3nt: TGTGCCAGCAGCCGTAAATGGGCACGATCAGGGGGTTTTGTTGATACGCAGTATTTT

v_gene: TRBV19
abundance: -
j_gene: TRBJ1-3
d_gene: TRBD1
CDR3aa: CASGQGVGNTIYF
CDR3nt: TGTGCCAGCGGACAGGGAGTTGGAAACACCATATATTTT

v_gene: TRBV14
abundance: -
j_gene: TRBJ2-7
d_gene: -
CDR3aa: CASSPGPFYEQYF
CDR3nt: TGTGCCAGCAGCCCTGGACCCTTCTACGAGCAGTACTTC

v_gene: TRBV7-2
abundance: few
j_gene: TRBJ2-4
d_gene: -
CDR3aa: CASGLGAAKNIQYF
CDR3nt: TGTGCCAGCGGTCTTGGTGCGGCCAAAAACATTCAGTACTTC

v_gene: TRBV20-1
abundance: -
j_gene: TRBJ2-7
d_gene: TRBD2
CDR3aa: CSALTPGTSGRYEQYF
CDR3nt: TGCAGTGCCCTGACCCCCGGGACTAGCGGGCGCTACGAGCAGTACTTC

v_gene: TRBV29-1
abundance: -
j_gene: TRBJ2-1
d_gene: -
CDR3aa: CSVADSPYNEQFF
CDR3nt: TGCAGCGTTGCCGACAGTCCCTACAATGAGCAGTTCTTC

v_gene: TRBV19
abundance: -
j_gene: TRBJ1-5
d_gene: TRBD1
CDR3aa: CASSIQGQGSYQPQHF
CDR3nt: TGTGCCAGTAGTATTCAGGGACAGGGTTCCTATCAGCCCCAGCATTTT

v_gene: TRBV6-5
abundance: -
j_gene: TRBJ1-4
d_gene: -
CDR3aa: CASSARGLSSTNKKLFF
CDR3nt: TGTGCCAGCAGTGCACGGGGCCTGTCTTCAACTAATAAAAAACTGTTTTTT

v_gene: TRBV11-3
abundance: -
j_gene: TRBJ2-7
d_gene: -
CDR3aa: CASSRSRQTYEQYF
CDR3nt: TGTGCCAGCAGCCGATCCCGACAGACCTACGAGCAGTACTTC

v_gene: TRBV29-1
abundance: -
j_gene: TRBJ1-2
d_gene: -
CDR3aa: CSVEGGPANYGYTF
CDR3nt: TGCAGCGTTGAAGGGGGCCCAGCTAACTATGGCTACACCTTC

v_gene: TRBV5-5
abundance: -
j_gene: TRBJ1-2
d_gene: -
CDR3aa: CASSLTTRGRTSSNYGYTF
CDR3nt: TGTGCCAGCAGCCTGACGACGCGGGGACGGACTAGTTCTAACTATGGCTACACCTTC

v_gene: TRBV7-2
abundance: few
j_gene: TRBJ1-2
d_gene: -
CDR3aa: CASSLGQVYGYTF
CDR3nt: TGTGCCAGCAGCTTAGGACAAGTCTATGGCTACACCTTC

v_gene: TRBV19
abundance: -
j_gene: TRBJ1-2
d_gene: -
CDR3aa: CASSPQGNYGYTF
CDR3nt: TGTGCCAGTAGCCCACAGGGAAACTATGGCTACACCTTC

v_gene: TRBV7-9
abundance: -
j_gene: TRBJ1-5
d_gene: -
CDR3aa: CASSLGGWGRNQPQHF
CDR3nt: TGTGCCAGCAGCTTAGGGGGCTGGGGGCGCAATCAGCCCCAGCATTTT

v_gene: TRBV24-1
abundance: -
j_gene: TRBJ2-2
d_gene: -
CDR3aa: CATSDYKNTGELFF
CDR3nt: TGTGCCACCAGTGATTACAAGAACACCGGGGAGCTGTTTTTT

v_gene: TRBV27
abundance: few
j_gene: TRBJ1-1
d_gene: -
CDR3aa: CASARTALNTEAFF
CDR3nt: TGTGCCAGCGCCCGGACAGCCCTGAACACTGAAGCTTTCTTT

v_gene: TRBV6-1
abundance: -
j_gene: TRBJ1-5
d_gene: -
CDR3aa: CASSGAGEQPQHF
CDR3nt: TGTGCCAGCAGTGGGGCGGGGGAACAGCCCCAGCATTTT

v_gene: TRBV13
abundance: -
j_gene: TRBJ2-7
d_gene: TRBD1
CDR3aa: CASSLRGRGQGSYEQYF
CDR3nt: TGTGCCAGCAGCTTAAGGGGGAGGGGACAGGGTTCCTACGAGCAGTACTTC

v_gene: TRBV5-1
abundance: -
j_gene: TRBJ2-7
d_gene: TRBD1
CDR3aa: CASSSISGTGGYEQYF
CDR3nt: TGTGCCAGCAGCTCTATCTCCGGGACAGGGGGCTACGAGCAGTACTTC

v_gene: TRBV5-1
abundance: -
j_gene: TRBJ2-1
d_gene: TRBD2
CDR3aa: CASSLLAGEEGQNEQFF
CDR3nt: TGCGCCAGCAGCTTACTAGCGGGAGAGGAGGGGCAGAATGAGCAGTTCTTC

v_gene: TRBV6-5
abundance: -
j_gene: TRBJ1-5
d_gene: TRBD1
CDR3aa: CASRSGQGAIPQHF
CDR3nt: TGTGCCAGCAGATCCGGACAGGGGGCCATACCCCAGCATTTT

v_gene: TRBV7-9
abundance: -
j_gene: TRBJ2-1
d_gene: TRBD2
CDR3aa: CASSSGGTSGRYNEQFF
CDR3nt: TGTGCCAGCAGCTCGGGGGGGACTAGCGGGAGGTACAATGAGCAGTTCTTC

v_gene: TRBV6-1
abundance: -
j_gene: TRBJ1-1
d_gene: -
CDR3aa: CASSTDRLRRAFF
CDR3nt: TGTGCCAGCAGCACCGATAGGCTTCGGAGAGCTTTCTTT

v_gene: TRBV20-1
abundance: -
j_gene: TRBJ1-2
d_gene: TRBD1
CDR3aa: CSADPRTGNHYGYTF
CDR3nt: TGCAGTGCGGATCCCCGGACAGGGAATCACTATGGCTACACCTTC

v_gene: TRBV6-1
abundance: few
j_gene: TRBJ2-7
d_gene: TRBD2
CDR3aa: CASRGGSSYEQYF
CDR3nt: TGTGCCAGCAGGGGAGGGAGTTCCTACGAGCAGTACTTC

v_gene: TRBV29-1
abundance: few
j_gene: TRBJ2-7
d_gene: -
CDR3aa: CSVGEDSYEQYF
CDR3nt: TGCAGCGTCGGAGAGGACAGCTACGAGCAGTACTTC

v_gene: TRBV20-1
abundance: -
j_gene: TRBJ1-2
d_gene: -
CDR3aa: CSARENNYGYTF
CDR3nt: TGCAGTGCTAGAGAGAACAACTATGGCTACACCTTC

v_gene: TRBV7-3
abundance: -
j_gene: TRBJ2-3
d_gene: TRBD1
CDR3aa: CASSRQGAGTQYF
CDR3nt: TGTGCCAGCAGTAGACAGGGGGCGGGTACGCAGTATTTT

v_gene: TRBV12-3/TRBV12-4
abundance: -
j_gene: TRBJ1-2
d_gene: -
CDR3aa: CASSSPGGTLYGYTF
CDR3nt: TGTGCCAGCAGTTCACCGGGGGGGACTCTCTATGGCTACACCTTC

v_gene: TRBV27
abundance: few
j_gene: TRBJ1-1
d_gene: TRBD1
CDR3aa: CASSSPGQRTTFF
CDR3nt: TGTGCCAGCAGTTCTCCGGGACAGAGGACAACTTTCTTT

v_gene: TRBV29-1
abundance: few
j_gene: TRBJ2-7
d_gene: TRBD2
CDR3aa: CSTTGLAGGDYEQYF
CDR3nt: TGCAGCACGACCGGACTAGCGGGAGGAGACTACGAGCAGTACTTC

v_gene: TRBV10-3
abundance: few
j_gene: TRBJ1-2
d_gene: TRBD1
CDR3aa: CAISGTHTGGNYGYTF
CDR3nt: TGTGCCATCAGCGGAACCCATACAGGGGGGAACTATGGCTACACCTTC

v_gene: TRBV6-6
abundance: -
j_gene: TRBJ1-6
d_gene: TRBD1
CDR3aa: CASSYTTGSYPPLHF
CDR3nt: TGTGCCAGCAGTTACACGACAGGGTCGTATCCTCCCCTCCACTTT

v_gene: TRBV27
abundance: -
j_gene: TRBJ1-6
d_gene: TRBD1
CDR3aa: CASSQSGQGNSPLHF
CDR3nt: TGTGCCAGCAGCCAGTCTGGACAGGGAAATTCACCCCTCCACTTT

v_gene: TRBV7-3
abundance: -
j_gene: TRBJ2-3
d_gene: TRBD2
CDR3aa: CASSGLAGGITDTQYF
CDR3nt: TGTGCCAGCAGTGGACTAGCGGGGGGGATCACAGATACGCAGTATTTT

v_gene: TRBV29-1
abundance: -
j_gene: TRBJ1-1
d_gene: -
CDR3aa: CSVDPALGDTEAFF
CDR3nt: TGCAGCGTTGATCCCGCCTTGGGGGACACTGAAGCTTTCTTT

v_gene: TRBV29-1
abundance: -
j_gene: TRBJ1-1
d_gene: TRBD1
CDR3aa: CSGRDSMNTEAFF
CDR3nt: TGCAGCGGGCGGGACAGCATGAACACTGAAGCTTTCTTT

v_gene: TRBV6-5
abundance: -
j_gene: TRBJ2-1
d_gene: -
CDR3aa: CASKDGLYNEQFF
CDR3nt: TGTGCCAGCAAGGACGGACTCTACAATGAGCAGTTCTTC

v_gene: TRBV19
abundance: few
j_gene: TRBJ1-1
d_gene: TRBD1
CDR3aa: CASIPGTASNTEAFF
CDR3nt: TGTGCCAGTATCCCCGGGACAGCTTCGAACACTGAAGCTTTCTTT

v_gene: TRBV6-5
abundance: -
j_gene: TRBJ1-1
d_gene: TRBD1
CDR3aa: CASSRFIGQGRTEAFF
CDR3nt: TGTGCCAGCAGCCGCTTCATTGGACAGGGGAGGACTGAAGCTTTCTTT

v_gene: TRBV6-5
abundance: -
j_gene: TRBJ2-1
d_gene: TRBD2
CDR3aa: CASSFSGRAGEQFF
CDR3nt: TGTGCCAGCAGTTTTAGCGGGAGGGCCGGGGAGCAGTTCTTC

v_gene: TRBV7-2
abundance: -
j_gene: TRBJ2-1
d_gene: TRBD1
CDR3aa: CASSLAAGGIEQFF
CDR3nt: TGTGCCAGCAGCTTAGCGGCAGGGGGCATTGAGCAGTTCTTC